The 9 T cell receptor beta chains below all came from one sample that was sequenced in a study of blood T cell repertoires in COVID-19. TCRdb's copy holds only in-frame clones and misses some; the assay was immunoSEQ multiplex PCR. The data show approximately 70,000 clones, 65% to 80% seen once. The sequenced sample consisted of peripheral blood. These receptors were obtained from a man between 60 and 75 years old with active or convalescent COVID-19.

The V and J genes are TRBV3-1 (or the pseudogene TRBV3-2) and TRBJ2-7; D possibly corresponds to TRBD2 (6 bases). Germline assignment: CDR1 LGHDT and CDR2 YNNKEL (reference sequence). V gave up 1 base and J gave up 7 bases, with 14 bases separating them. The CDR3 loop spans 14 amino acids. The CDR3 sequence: CASSQVGLPGEQYF. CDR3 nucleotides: TGTGCCAGCAGCCAAGTCGGACTACCCGGTGAGCAGTACTTC.

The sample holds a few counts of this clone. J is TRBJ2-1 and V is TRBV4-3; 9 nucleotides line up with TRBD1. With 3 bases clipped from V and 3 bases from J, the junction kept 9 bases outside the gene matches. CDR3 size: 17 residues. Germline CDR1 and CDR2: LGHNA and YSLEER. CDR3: CASSQNPGQGGYNEQFF. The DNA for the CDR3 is TGCGCCAGCAGCCAGAATCCGGGACAGGGAGGCTACAATGAGCAGTTCTTC.

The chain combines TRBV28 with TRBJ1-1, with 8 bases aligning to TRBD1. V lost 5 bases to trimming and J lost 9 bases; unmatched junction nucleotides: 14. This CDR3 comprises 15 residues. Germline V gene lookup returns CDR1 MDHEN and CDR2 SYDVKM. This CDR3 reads CASSIQGATFLQAFF. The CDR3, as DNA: TGTGCCAGCAGTATCCAGGGGGCAACTTTTCTACAAGCTTTCTTT.

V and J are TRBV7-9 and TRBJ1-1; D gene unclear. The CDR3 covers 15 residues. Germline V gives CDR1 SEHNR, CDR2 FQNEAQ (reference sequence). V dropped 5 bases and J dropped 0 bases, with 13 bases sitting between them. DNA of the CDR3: TGTGCCAGCAGCCCAAGGTCCGGGTTGAACACTGAAGCTTTCTTT. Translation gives CASSPRSGLNTEAFF.

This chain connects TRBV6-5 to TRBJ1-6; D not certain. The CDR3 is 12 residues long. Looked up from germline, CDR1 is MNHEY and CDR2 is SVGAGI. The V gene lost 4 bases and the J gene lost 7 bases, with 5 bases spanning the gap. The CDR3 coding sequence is TGTGCCAGCAGTTGGAGAAATTCACCCCTCCACTTT. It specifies CASSWRNSPLHF.

CDR3 region: CAISESGTYLANYGYTF. DNA of the CDR3: TGTGCCATCAGTGAGTCCGGGACATACTTAGCTAACTATGGCTACACCTTC. The genes are TRBV10-3 and TRBJ1-2, with D tentatively TRBD1 (6 bases). Germline CDR1 reads ENHRY; CDR2 reads SYGVKD. V lost 0 bases, J lost 0 bases, and 14 bases lay in between. The CDR3 sequence is 17 residues long.

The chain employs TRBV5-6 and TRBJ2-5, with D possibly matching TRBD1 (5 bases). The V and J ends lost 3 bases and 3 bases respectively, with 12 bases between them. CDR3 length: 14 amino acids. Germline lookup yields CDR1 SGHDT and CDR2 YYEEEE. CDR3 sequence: CASSSLGREETQYF. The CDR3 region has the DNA TGTGCCAGCAGCTCCCTCGGCAGGGAAGAGACCCAGTACTTC.

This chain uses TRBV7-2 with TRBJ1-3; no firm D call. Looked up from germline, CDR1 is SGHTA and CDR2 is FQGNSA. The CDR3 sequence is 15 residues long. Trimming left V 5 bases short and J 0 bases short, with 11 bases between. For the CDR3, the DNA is TGTGCCAGCAGCAAAAGACTGGGCTCTGGAAACACCATATATTTT. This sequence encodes CASSKRLGSGNTIYF.

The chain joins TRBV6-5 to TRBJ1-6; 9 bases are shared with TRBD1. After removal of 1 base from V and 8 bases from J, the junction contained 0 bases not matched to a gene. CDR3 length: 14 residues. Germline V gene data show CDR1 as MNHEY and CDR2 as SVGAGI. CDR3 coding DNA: TGTGCCAGCAGTTACTGGGACAGGGATTCACCCCTCCACTTT. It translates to CASSYWDRDSPLHF.